This TCR beta chain comes out of a study of control samples from healthy donors and cancer patients. Trimming removed 8 bases from V and 5 bases from J; junction bases left unmatched: 6. The germline gives CDR1 MNHEY, CDR2 SVGAGI. This CDR3 has 14 residues. Using immunoSEQ multiplex PCR, the repertoire was profiled, and TCRdb retains in-frame clones only, with some absent. The table includes about 70,000 clones, 84% detected once. Sequences were obtained from blood. The rearrangement links TRBV6-5 to TRBJ2-5, with 12 bases lining up with TRBD2. The receptor's source is a man aged 50-60 years in good health. In nucleotides, the CDR3 is TGTGCCAGCCTTACTAGCGGGAGGTTGGAGACCCAGTACTTC. Translation: CASLTSGRLETQYF.